This T cell receptor beta chain was sequenced in a study of cytomegalovirus exposure and HLA in healthy donors. PCR involved 60 Vbeta and 13 Jbeta primers. Produced via immunoSEQ multiplex PCR; TCRdb's table is partial and in-frame only. The sample has 180,000 or so clones, roughly 88% seen once. V was pared by 4 bases and J by 0 bases, with 4 bases of the junction left unmatched. Germline V gene lookup returns CDR1 SQVTM and CDR2 ANQGSEA. CDR3 length: 14 residues. Sequenced: PBMCs. The J gene is TRBJ2-3, the V gene TRBV29-1; 7 bases fit TRBD1. This receptor was identified in a man aged 18 to 30 in good health and CMV-seropositive. The CDR3 loop reads CSVARTGSTDTQYF. In DNA form, the CDR3 reads TGCAGCGTTGCAAGGACAGGAAGCACAGATACGCAGTATTTT.